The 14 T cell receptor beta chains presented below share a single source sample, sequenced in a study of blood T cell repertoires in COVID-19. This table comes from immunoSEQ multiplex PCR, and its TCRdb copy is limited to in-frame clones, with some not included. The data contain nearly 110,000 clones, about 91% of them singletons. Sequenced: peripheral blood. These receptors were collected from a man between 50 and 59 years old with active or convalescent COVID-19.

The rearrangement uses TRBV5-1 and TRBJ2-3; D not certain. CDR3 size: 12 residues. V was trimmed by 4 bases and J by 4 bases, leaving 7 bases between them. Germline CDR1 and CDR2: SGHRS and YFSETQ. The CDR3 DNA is TGCGCCAGCAGCACACCCCCAGATACGCAGTATTTT. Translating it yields CASSTPPDTQYF.

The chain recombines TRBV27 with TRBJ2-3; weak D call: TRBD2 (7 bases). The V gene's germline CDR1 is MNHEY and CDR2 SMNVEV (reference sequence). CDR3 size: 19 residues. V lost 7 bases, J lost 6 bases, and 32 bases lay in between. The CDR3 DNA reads TGTGCCAGCATAGAGCTCTCGGGACGACGAAGGAGGGGGGGGGATACGCAGTATTTT. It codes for CASIELSGRRRRGGDTQYF.

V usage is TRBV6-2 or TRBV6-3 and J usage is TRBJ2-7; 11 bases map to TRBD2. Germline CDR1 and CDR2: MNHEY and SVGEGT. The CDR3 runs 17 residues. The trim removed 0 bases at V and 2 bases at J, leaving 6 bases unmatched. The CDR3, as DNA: TGTGCCAGCAGTTACTCACCGGGACTAGCGGTTACCTACGAGCAGTACTTC. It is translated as CASSYSPGLAVTYEQYF.

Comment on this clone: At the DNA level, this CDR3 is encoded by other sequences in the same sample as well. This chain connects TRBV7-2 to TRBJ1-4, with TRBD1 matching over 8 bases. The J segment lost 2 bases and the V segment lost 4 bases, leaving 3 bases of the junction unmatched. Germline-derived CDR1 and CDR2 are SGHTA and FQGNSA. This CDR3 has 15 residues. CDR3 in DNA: TGTGCCAGCAGCTCCCAGGGGGCCACTAATGAAAAACTGTTTTTT. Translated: CASSSQGATNEKLFF.

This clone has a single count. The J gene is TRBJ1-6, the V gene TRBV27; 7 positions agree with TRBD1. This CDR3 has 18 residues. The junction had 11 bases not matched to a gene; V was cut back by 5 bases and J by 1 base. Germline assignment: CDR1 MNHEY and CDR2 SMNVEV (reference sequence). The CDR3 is CASSISLQGTSYNSPLHF. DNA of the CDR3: TGTGCCAGCAGTATCTCCTTACAGGGGACGTCCTATAATTCACCCCTCCACTTT.

The CDR3 DNA sequence: TGTGCCAGCAGCCCCAACCTAGCGGGACCCTGGTCTAGCACAGATACGCAGTATTTT. Translation gives CASSPNLAGPWSSTDTQYF. V is TRBV7-6 and J is TRBJ2-3, with 9 bases fitting TRBD2. The V and J ends lost 5 bases and 0 bases, in that order; junction bases with no gene match: 15. The CDR3 runs to 19 residues. Germline V gene data show CDR1 as SGHVS and CDR2 as FNYEAQ.

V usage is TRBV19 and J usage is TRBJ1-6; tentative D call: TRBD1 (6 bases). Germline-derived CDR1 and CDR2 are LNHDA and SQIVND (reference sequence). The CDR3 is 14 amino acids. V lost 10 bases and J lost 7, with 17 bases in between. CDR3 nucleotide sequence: TGTGCCACGACCACAGGGAGGGTAAATTCACCCCTCCACTTT. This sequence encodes CATTTGRVNSPLHF.

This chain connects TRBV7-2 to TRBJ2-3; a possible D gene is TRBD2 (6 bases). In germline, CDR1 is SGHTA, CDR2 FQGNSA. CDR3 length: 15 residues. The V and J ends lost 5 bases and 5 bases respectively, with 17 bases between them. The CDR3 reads CASSLGGKQVDTQYF. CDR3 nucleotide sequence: TGTGCCAGCAGCCTCGGGGGAAAGCAGGTAGATACGCAGTATTTT.

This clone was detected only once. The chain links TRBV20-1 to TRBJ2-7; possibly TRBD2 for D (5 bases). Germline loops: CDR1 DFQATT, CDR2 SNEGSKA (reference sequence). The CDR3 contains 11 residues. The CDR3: CGTRNSYEQYF. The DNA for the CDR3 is TGCGGAACTAGAAATTCCTACGAGCAGTACTTC.

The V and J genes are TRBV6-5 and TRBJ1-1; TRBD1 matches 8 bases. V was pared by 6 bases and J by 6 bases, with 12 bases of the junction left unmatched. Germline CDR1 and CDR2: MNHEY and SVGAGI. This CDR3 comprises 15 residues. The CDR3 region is CASSLTQGAMAEAFF. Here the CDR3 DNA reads TGTGCCAGCAGCCTAACCCAGGGGGCGATGGCTGAAGCTTTCTTT.

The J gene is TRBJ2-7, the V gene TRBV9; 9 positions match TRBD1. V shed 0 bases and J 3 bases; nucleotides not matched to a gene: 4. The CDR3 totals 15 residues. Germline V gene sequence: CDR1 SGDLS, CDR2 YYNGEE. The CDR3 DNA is TGTGCCAGCAGCGTAGGAGGGACAGGGTTCTACGAGCAGTACTTC. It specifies CASSVGGTGFYEQYF.

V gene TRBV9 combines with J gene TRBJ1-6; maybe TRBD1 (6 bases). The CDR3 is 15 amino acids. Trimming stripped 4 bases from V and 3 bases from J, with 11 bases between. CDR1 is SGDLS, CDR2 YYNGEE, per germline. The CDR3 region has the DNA TGTGCCAGCAGCCCCACAGGGAACTATAATTCACCCCTCCACTTT. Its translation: CASSPTGNYNSPLHF.

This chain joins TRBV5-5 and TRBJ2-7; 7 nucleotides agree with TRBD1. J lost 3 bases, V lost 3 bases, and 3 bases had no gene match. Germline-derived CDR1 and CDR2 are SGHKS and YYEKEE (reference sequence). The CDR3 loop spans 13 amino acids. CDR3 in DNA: TGTGCCAGCAGCTCCGGGACAGACTACGAGCAGTACTTC. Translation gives CASSSGTDYEQYF.

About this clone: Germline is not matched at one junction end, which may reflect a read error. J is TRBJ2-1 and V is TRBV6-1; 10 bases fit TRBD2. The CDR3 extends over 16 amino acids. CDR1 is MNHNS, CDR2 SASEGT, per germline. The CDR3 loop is CASREVAGGIFNEQFF. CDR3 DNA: TGTGCCAGCAGGGAAGTAGCGGGAGGAATTTTTAATGAGCAGTTCTTC.